This T cell receptor (beta chain) was sequenced during a study of blood T cells in healthy people across ages. With a J-beta primer mix and a sample-barcoded 5' primer, a second PCR ran about 6 to 11 cycles. A single record per CDR3 protein comes from TCRdb applying MiXCR to the 5' RACE reads. The sample consists of fewer than 900,000 distinct CDR3 sequences, approximately 43% of them appearing once. The CDR3 totals 15 residues. CDR1 LGHDT and CDR2 YNNKEL come from the germline V gene (reference sequence). After removal of 6 bases from V and 5 bases from J, the junction contained 13 bases not matched to a gene.

The TCR sequence derives from a woman aged 60-75 years in good health. Specimen: blood. This rearrangement joins TRBV3-1 to TRBJ2-7; TRBD2 matches 7 bases. CDR3: CASRLAGTGGDEQYF. CDR3 in DNA: TGTGCCAGCAGGCTAGCCGGGACGGGGGGAGACGAGCAGTACTTC.